The 10 T cell receptor beta chains below all came from one sample that was sequenced in a study of T cells in localized non-small cell lung cancer. Using immunoSEQ multiplex PCR, the repertoire was profiled, and TCRdb retains in-frame clones only, with some absent. The table has some 37,000 clones, around 90% seen once. The sample consisted of peripheral blood, taken before any cancer treatment. The receptors here all came from a man aged 18 to 55 with stage I lung adenocarcinoma.

Written as DNA, the CDR3 is TGTGCCAGCAGCTTAGATAACGGGGTAGGTTCCTACAATGAGCAGTTCTTC. Translated: CASSLDNGVGSYNEQFF. J is TRBJ2-1 and V is TRBV11-2; D may be TRBD2 (5 bases). The V gene lost 0 bases and the J gene lost 1 base, with 13 bases spanning the gap. CDR3 length: 17 residues. The V gene's germline CDR1 is SGHAT and CDR2 FQNNGV. The whole variable domain, filled in from reference TRBV11-2 and TRBJ2-1, reads EAGVAQSPRYKIIEKRQSVAFWCNPISGHATLYWYQQILGQGPKLLIQFQNNGVVDDSQLPKDRFSAERLKGVDSTLKIQPAKLEDSAVYLCASSLDNGVGSYNEQFFGPGTRLTVL.

This clone was observed once. V usage is TRBV7-8 and J usage is TRBJ1-1, with D unclear. The CDR3 is made up of 15 amino acids. V lost 3 bases and J lost 3, with 14 bases in between. Looked up from germline, CDR1 is SGHVS and CDR2 is FQNEAQ. In nucleotides, the CDR3 is TGTGCCAGCAGCTTTAGTTTGGGGTTGGACACTGAAGCTTTCTTT. Protein product: CASSFSLGLDTEAFF.

The V and J genes are TRBV11-2 and TRBJ2-7, with 10 nucleotides matching TRBD1. Germline V gene data show CDR1 as SGHAT and CDR2 as FQNNGV. The V gene end was trimmed by 1 base and the J gene end by 2 bases; junction bases not matched to a gene: 5. The CDR3 contains 16 residues. CDR3 nucleotide sequence: TGTGCCAGCAGCTTAGGGCCCGGGACAGGGGCCTACGAGCAGTACTTC. Encoded protein: CASSLGPGTGAYEQYF.

This chain connects TRBV19 to TRBJ1-5; D gene uncertain. V lost 5 bases and J lost 3, with 8 bases in between. The CDR3 covers 13 residues. Germline-derived CDR1 and CDR2 are LNHDA and SQIVND (reference sequence). The chain's CDR3 is CASSPGYNQPQHF. The DNA for the CDR3 is TGTGCCAGTAGTCCGGGGTACAATCAGCCCCAGCATTTT.

CDR3 sequence (DNA): TGTGCCATCAGGGACAGGGAAAGGGACACTGAAGCTTTCTTT. Its translation: CAIRDRERDTEAFF. This chain links TRBV10-3 with TRBJ1-1; 8 positions match TRBD1. This CDR3 region has 14 residues. V lost 6 bases, J lost 3 bases, and 6 bases stayed unmatched. The germline gives CDR1 ENHRY, CDR2 SYGVKD.

The rearrangement joins TRBV5-1 to TRBJ2-2, with TRBD1 matching 7 bases. The germline CDR1 and CDR2 sequences are SGHRS and YFSETQ. The CDR3 contains 14 residues. V lost 6 bases, J lost 0 bases, and 2 bases stayed unmatched. The CDR3 loop is CASKGAPNTGELFF. The CDR3 DNA follows: TGCGCCAGCAAGGGGGCCCCGAACACCGGGGAGCTGTTTTTT.

This clone was observed a single time. The chain joins TRBV2 to TRBJ1-5, with D possibly matching TRBD1 (6 bases). V lost 7 bases and J lost 2, with 15 bases in between. The CDR3 totals 15 residues. Germline values: CDR1 SNHLY, CDR2 FYNNEI. CDR3 in amino acids: CASTLDSGGNQPQHF. Written as DNA, the CDR3 is TGTGCCAGCACCCTGGACAGCGGCGGCAATCAGCCCCAGCATTTT.

The V call is TRBV27, the J call TRBJ1-4; D is possibly TRBD1 (6 bases). The CDR3 length is 16 residues. Trimming removed 5 bases from V and 8 bases from J, with 21 bases in between. The germline V gene has CDR1 MNHEY and CDR2 SMNVEV (reference sequence). The CDR3 bases are TGTGCCAGCAGTCTAACCTACAGGGCGCTAGGGGAAAAACTGTTTTTT. Translated, it gives CASSLTYRALGEKLFF.

The chain is built from TRBV19 and TRBJ1-1, with D possibly being TRBD1 (6 bases). From germline, CDR1 is LNHDA and CDR2 SQIVND (reference sequence). Trimming cost V 7 bases and J 7 bases, with 16 bases left between them. This CDR3 spans 13 amino acids. The DNA of the CDR3 is TGTGCCAGTACTACGACAGGCGGCAATGAAGCTTTCTTT. As protein: CASTTTGGNEAFF.

This sequence joins TRBV6-5 and TRBJ1-1, with TRBD1 matching over 7 bases. Looked up from germline, CDR1 is MNHEY and CDR2 is SVGAGI. After removal of 9 bases from V and 2 bases from J, the junction contained 9 bases not matched to a gene. The length of the CDR3 is 14 residues. The CDR3 coding sequence is TGTGCCAGTTTACCCGGGACAGCTAACACTGAAGCTTTCTTT. Translating it yields CASLPGTANTEAFF.